This T cell receptor (beta chain) emerged from a study of T cell responses to AZD1222 COVID-19 vaccine. Measured with immunoSEQ multiplex PCR; TCRdb has only the in-frame clones, and not every one. Seen here are tens of thousands of clones, 90% observed once, and the top ten hold over 3%. General study points: Targets within unmutated variant regions were reportedly found for nearly half of spike-specific TCRs.

Details on this clone: What it binds is not known.

The CDR3 sequence is 18 residues long. CDR1 is KGHDR and CDR2 is SFDVKD in the germline V gene. V dropped 4 bases and J dropped 4; count of bases not matched to a gene: 14. Sequenced here: peripheral blood, sampled 28 days after the second AZD1222 dose. The chain uses TRBV24-1 and TRBJ2-2, with 7 bases fitting TRBD1. The origin of this receptor is an adult who received the AZD1222 COVID-19 vaccine. The CDR3 loop is CATSDPGQAEGVTGELFF. The CDR3, as DNA: TGTGCCACCAGTGACCCTGGACAGGCCGAGGGAGTCACCGGGGAGCTGTTTTTT.